The clone carrying this T cell receptor (beta chain) is a singleton in its sample. No antigen is known for it. These data are taken from a study of cytomegalovirus exposure and HLA in healthy donors. The study, taken as a whole, reports: The tendency of first-cohort TCR clusters to co-occur in the approximately 120 validation repertoires was identified by a subsequent analysis. Most TCRs appeared rarely, but some public TCRs recurred in many donors.

Data came from immunoSEQ multiplex PCR; TCRdb stores just in-frame clones and leaves some out. This sample carries 75,000 to 90,000 clones, approximately 95% of them seen once, and the ten largest clones take around 0.69%. The V gene end was trimmed by 1 base and the J gene end by 8 bases; junction bases not matched to a gene: 7. CDR3 length: 14 amino acids. The germline CDR1 and CDR2 sequences are SGHDT and YYEEEE. The chain carries TRBV5-6 and TRBJ2-3; 7 bases align to TRBD2. This receptor was obtained from a woman between 18 and 29 years old in good health and CMV-seronegative. Source material: PBMCs. CDR3 DNA sequence: TGTGCCAGCAGCTTGCCGACTAGCCCTTCTACGCAGTATTTT. This gives the protein CASSLPTSPSTQYF.